The 13 T cell receptor beta chains below all came from one sample that was sequenced in a study of beta chain features in type 1 diabetes. Isolated RNA was reverse transcribed in full, so expressed TCRB transcripts were sequenced. Generated by immunoSEQ multiplex PCR, the TCRdb table keeps only in-frame clones and is missing some. The sample records 300,000 to 350,000 clones, around 7.6% being singletons. The sequencing input was central memory CD4+ T cells from blood. The receptors were gathered from a woman aged 18-29 years in good health.

This clone was recorded a few times. The V call is TRBV7-6, the J call TRBJ2-5; 9 nucleotides line up with TRBD1. This CDR3 region has 15 residues. Germline CDR1 SGHVS, CDR2 FNYEAQ. The V segment lost 1 base and the J segment 5 bases; nucleotides outside the gene matches: 5. The CDR3 DNA follows: TGTGCCAGCAGCTTAGTCCTGGACAGGGGTGAGACCCAGTACTTC. Protein sequence: CASSLVLDRGETQYF.

This clone was detected a few times. The chain joins TRBV28 to TRBJ1-2; possible D gene TRBD1, 6 bases. Germline CDR1 is MDHEN and CDR2 is SYDVKM. V was trimmed by 5 bases and J by 2 bases, leaving 12 bases between them. The CDR3 length is 14 residues. The CDR3 DNA follows: TGTGCCAGCAGTACCTCACAGGGAAACTATGGCTACACCTTC. It specifies CASSTSQGNYGYTF.

This clone was found a few times. The rearrangement joins TRBV5-1 to TRBJ2-5; D assignment may be TRBD1 or TRBD2 (7 bases each). V dropped 4 bases and J dropped 3 bases, with 13 bases sitting between them. The CDR3 runs 14 residues. CDR1 and CDR2 from the germline V gene are SGHRS and YFSETQ. The CDR3 spells CASSLQGREETQYF. The CDR3 bases are TGCGCCAGCAGCCTACAGGGGAGGGAAGAGACCCAGTACTTC.

V gene TRBV6-6 combines with J gene TRBJ1-5; D uncertain. CDR3 length: 13 residues. Germline V gene data show CDR1 as MNHNY and CDR2 as SVGAGI (reference sequence). The V and J ends lost 4 bases and 3 bases respectively, with 7 bases between them. CDR3 nucleotides: TGTGCCAGCAGTTCAACAAACAATCAGCCCCAGCATTTT. This sequence encodes CASSSTNNQPQHF.

The chain has TRBV5-4 and TRBJ2-2, with 7 bases identical to TRBD2. The germline V gene has CDR1 SGHNT and CDR2 YYREEE (reference sequence). The CDR3 covers 16 residues. Germline trimming cut 4 bases from V and 4 bases from J; bases unmatched to any gene: 10. For the CDR3, the DNA is TGTGCCAGCAGCCGTTCTTCGGGAGGCGGCACCGGGGAGCTGTTTTTT. It encodes CASSRSSGGGTGELFF.

The CDR3 nucleotides are TGTGCCAGCAAGTGGGCTGCGGGAGGGGCGGATACGCAGTATTTT. It translates to CASKWAAGGADTQYF. This chain uses TRBV7-2 with TRBJ2-3, with 9 bases aligning to TRBD2. Looked up from germline, CDR1 is SGHTA and CDR2 is FQGNSA. CDR3 length equals 15 residues. The ends lost 7 bases at V and 6 bases at J; junction bases unmatched: 11.

V and J are TRBV2 and TRBJ1-2, with D possibly matching TRBD1 (6 bases). Per germline, CDR1 SNHLY and CDR2 FYNNEI. This CDR3 has 13 amino acids. V gave up 3 bases and J gave up 4 bases, with 9 bases separating them. CDR3 amino acids: CASSEEGGYGYTF. As DNA, the CDR3 is TGTGCCAGCAGTGAGGAGGGGGGCTATGGCTACACCTTC.

This clone has a count of ten or more. The genes are TRBV11-2 and TRBJ2-1, with D perhaps being TRBD1 or TRBD2 (6 bases each). The CDR3 has 17 amino acids. Germline CDR1 is SGHAT and CDR2 is FQNNGV. Trimming shortened V by 0 bases and J by 6 bases, and 18 bases separated the two germline ends. The CDR3 coding sequence is TGTGCCAGCAGCTTAGATCGAATTGGGGGGCCTTCCAATGAGCAGTTCTTC. Translating gives CASSLDRIGGPSNEQFF.

The chain recombines TRBV28 with TRBJ2-4; D not resolved. This CDR3 contains 12 residues. Trimming took 5 bases from V and 8 from J, leaving 10 bases between them. Germline lookup yields CDR1 MDHEN and CDR2 SYDVKM. The DNA for the CDR3 is TGTGCCAGCAGTCAACCCCCAGACATTCAGTACTTC. It is translated as CASSQPPDIQYF.

This clone was seen once. This chain joins TRBV7-8 and TRBJ1-2; TRBD1 matches 10 bases. The CDR3 length is 16 residues. The V gene's germline CDR1 is SGHVS and CDR2 FQNEAQ. Trimming removed 1 base from V and 2 bases from J; junction bases left unmatched: 4. The CDR3 loop is CASSLDPGQGNYGYTF. CDR3 DNA: TGTGCCAGCAGCTTAGATCCGGGACAGGGGAACTATGGCTACACCTTC.

There are a few counts of this clone. The chain carries TRBV9 and TRBJ2-3; no clear D gene. V lost 2 bases, J lost 1 base, and 11 bases lay in between. This CDR3 spans 15 amino acids. Germline values: CDR1 SGDLS, CDR2 YYNGEE. CDR3 nucleotides: TGTGCCAGCAGCGTTTCTCCCAAGGGCACAGATACGCAGTATTTT. It yields the protein CASSVSPKGTDTQYF.

As to this clone: A far larger clone is a single base away, which makes a read error likely. The chain links TRBV29-1 to TRBJ1-2, with D unclear. This CDR3 spans 12 amino acids. The V and J ends lost 3 bases and 8 bases respectively, with 13 bases between them. Germline-derived CDR1 and CDR2 are SQVTM and ANQGSEA. The CDR3 reads CSVEPGGGGYTF. CDR3 DNA sequence: TGCAGCGTTGAGCCAGGAGGAGGCGGCTACACCTTC.

The table lists this clone with many counts. The V gene is TRBV4-1, the J gene TRBJ2-1, with 8 nucleotides matching TRBD2. In germline, CDR1 is MGHRA, CDR2 YSYEKL. J was trimmed by 5 bases and V by 0 bases; bases with no gene match: 9. The CDR3 loop spans 17 amino acids. CDR3 protein: CASSQDSAIAGNNEQFF. The CDR3 region has the DNA TGCGCCAGCAGCCAAGATTCGGCTATAGCGGGAAACAATGAGCAGTTCTTC.